The 27 T cell receptor beta chains below were found in one sample sequenced in a study of blood T cell repertoires in COVID-19. Using immunoSEQ multiplex PCR, the repertoire was profiled, and TCRdb retains in-frame clones only, with some absent. Among over 300,000 clones listed, 85% to 90% were seen once. Sequenced material: peripheral blood. All receptors derive from a man between 18 and 35 years old with active or convalescent COVID-19.

V gene TRBV2 combines with J gene TRBJ2-5; 8 bases match TRBD1. Germline loops: CDR1 SNHLY, CDR2 FYNNEI. The V gene end was trimmed by 4 bases and the J gene end by 4 bases; junction bases not matched to a gene: 8. This CDR3 is 15 amino acids long. The CDR3 sequence: CASSVEQGVGETQYF. CDR3 nucleotides: TGTGCCAGCAGTGTAGAACAGGGGGTTGGAGAGACCCAGTACTTC. Using reference TRBV2 and TRBJ2-5 for the parts outside the CDR3, the full variable domain is EPEVTQTPSHQVTQMGQEVILRCVPISNHLYFYWYRQILGQKVEFLVSFYNNEISEKSEIFDDQFSVERPDGSNFTLKIRSTKLEDSAMYFCASSVEQGVGETQYFGPGTRLLVL.

The chain couples TRBV7-8 to TRBJ2-3; D gene unclear. Trimming took 7 bases from V and 0 from J, leaving 14 bases between them. This CDR3 spans 15 amino acids. Germline V lookup: CDR1 SGHVS, CDR2 FQNEAQ. The CDR3 here is CASTWPRSSTDTQYF. CDR3 DNA sequence: TGTGCCAGCACCTGGCCTAGATCTAGCACAGATACGCAGTATTTT.

The chain recombines TRBV6-5 with TRBJ2-1; D remains ambiguous. Per the germline V gene, CDR1 is MNHEY and CDR2 is SVGAGI. The CDR3 totals 14 residues. Trimming took off 2 bases at V and 2 bases at J, with 7 bases between the two ends. DNA of the CDR3: TGTGCCAGCAGTTACGGCGGCCCCTACAATGAGCAGTTCTTC. Amino acids: CASSYGGPYNEQFF.

The CDR3, as DNA: TGCGCCAGCAGCCAAGATCCCAGGGTTAGCACCGGGGAGCTGTTTTTT. Residues: CASSQDPRVSTGELFF. The J gene is TRBJ2-2, the V gene TRBV4-1; TRBD1 is a possible D gene (5 bases). V lost 0 bases and J 4 bases, leaving 12 bases between the germline ends. The CDR3 is made up of 16 amino acids. Germline V CDR1 and CDR2: MGHRA, YSYEKL.

The genes are TRBV15 and TRBJ2-7; TRBD1 aligns across 11 bases. V shed 3 bases and J 4 bases; nucleotides not matched to a gene: 2. Germline-derived CDR1 and CDR2 are LNHNV and YYDKDF (reference sequence). This CDR3 contains 14 residues. CDR3 DNA: TGTGCCACCAGCAGGGACAGGGGGCTTTACGAGCAGTACTTC. Translating gives CATSRDRGLYEQYF.

Notes on this clone: One junction end does not reproduce the germline sequence, and a read error may be involved. J is TRBJ1-3 and V is TRBV19, with TRBD1 identical over 8 bases. Germline-derived CDR1 and CDR2 are LNHDA and SQIVND (reference sequence). The CDR3 has 22 residues. CDR3 loop: CASSSRRRQAPPAGGSENTIYF. The CDR3 DNA is TGTGCCAGTAGTAGTAGACGCCGCCAGGCCCCACCGGCAGGGGGCTCTGAAAACACCATATATTTT.

The V gene is TRBV4-3, the J gene TRBJ1-3; D call uncertain. Germline V lookup: CDR1 LGHNA, CDR2 YSLEER. Trimming cost V 3 bases and J 4 bases, with 7 bases left between them. The CDR3 spans 13 residues. The CDR3 sequence is CASSQNEGNTIYF. CDR3 sequence (DNA): TGCGCCAGCAGCCAGAACGAGGGAAACACCATATATTTT.

This clone was counted a single time. In DNA, the CDR3 is TGTGCCAGCAGCTGGGACACAATCTACGAGCAGTACTTC. Translation: CASSWDTIYEQYF. The V and J genes are TRBV11-2 and TRBJ2-7; possible D gene TRBD1, 6 bases. V lost 4 bases, J lost 3 bases, and 10 bases lay in between. CDR1 is SGHAT, CDR2 FQNNGV, per germline. This CDR3 comprises 13 residues. The complete variable domain, with remaining parts taken from reference TRBV11-2 and TRBJ2-7, reads EAGVAQSPRYKIIEKRQSVAFWCNPISGHATLYWYQQILGQGPKLLIQFQNNGVVDDSQLPKDRFSAERLKGVDSTLKIQPAKLEDSAVYLCASSWDTIYEQYFGPGTRLTVT.

The V and J genes are TRBV27 and TRBJ2-2; 7 nucleotides match TRBD1. CDR3 length: 15 residues. J lost 2 bases, V lost 4 bases, and 4 bases had no gene match. The V gene's germline CDR1 is MNHEY and CDR2 SMNVEV (reference sequence). CDR3 residues: CASSYRDRNTGELFF. The CDR3 DNA sequence: TGTGCCAGCAGTTACCGGGACAGAAACACCGGGGAGCTGTTTTTT.

The chain is built from TRBV28 and TRBJ2-7; tentative D call: TRBD2 (6 bases). The CDR3 covers 15 residues. V was clipped by 5 bases and J by 3 bases, with 17 bases between them. Germline V CDR1 and CDR2: MDHEN, SYDVKM. The CDR3 loop reads CASSSPGLAYYEQYF. The CDR3 region has the DNA TGTGCCAGCAGTAGTCCGGGACTGGCCTACTACGAGCAGTACTTC.

The J gene is TRBJ2-7, the V gene TRBV4-2; the D gene is possibly TRBD2 (5 bases). This CDR3 spans 13 amino acids. CDR1 is LGHNA and CDR2 is YNFKEQ in the germline V gene. V was cut by 4 bases and J by 2 bases, with 9 bases left in between. This CDR3 is CASSPVGAYEQYF. CDR3 in DNA: TGTGCCAGCAGCCCCGTCGGGGCCTACGAGCAGTACTTC.

The rearrangement uses TRBV2 and TRBJ1-1; unclear D gene. V was trimmed by 8 bases and J by 4 bases, leaving 17 bases between them. The CDR3 totals 14 residues. Germline loops: CDR1 SNHLY, CDR2 FYNNEI. CDR3 bases: TGTGCCAGCCGTGGGGTGGTAGCTTCCACTGAAGCTTTCTTT. This encodes CASRGVVASTEAFF. The variable domain in full, with the rest retrieved from reference TRBV2 and TRBJ1-1, is EPEVTQTPSHQVTQMGQEVILRCVPISNHLYFYWYRQILGQKVEFLVSFYNNEISEKSEIFDDQFSVERPDGSNFTLKIRSTKLEDSAMYFCASRGVVASTEAFFGQGTRLTVV.

V is TRBV19 and J is TRBJ2-7; 7 nucleotides match TRBD1. Germline V gene lookup returns CDR1 LNHDA and CDR2 SQIVND (reference sequence). The CDR3 consists of 13 residues. V gave up 3 bases and J gave up 7 bases; unmatched junction bases: 6. CDR3 protein: CASSMTGLGEQYF. The DNA for the CDR3 is TGTGCCAGTAGTATGACAGGGTTGGGGGAGCAGTACTTC. Complete variable domain (other parts from reference TRBV19 and TRBJ2-7): DGGITQSPKYLFRKEGQNVTLSCEQNLNHDAMYWYRQDPGQGLRLIYYSQIVNDFQKGDIAEGYSVSREKKESFPLTVTSAQKNPTAFYLCASSMTGLGEQYFGPGTRLTVT.

The chain is built from TRBV6-5 and TRBJ1-2; no firm D call. This CDR3 comprises 12 residues. Per germline, CDR1 MNHEY and CDR2 SVGAGI. V was pared by 2 bases and J by 10 bases, with 11 bases between. The CDR3 DNA is TGTGCCAGCAGTTACAGTCGAATAGTCTACACCTTC. It yields the protein CASSYSRIVYTF.

V usage is TRBV5-6 and J usage is TRBJ2-7, with D possibly matching TRBD2 (6 bases). Trimming removed 4 bases at V and 0 bases at J, with 14 bases between. CDR1 is SGHDT, CDR2 YYEEEE, per germline. The CDR3 is 15 amino acids. DNA for the CDR3: TGTGCCAGCAGCACGATAGGGACTGGCTCCTACGAGCAGTACTTC. Protein: CASSTIGTGSYEQYF.

The V gene is TRBV27, the J gene TRBJ2-7; 11 nucleotides match TRBD2. Germline V CDR1 and CDR2: MNHEY, SMNVEV (reference sequence). The CDR3 has 14 residues. Trimming removed 4 bases from V and 4 bases from J; junction bases left unmatched: 3. CDR3 nucleotides: TGTGCCAGCAGTTGGGCTAGCGGGAGGTACGAGCAGTACTTC. It is translated as CASSWASGRYEQYF.

CDR3 residues: CASSLGTSVGEQYF. As DNA, the CDR3 is TGCGCCAGCAGTTTGGGGACTAGCGTGGGGGAGCAGTACTTC. The V call is TRBV10-2, the J call TRBJ2-7; 10 nucleotides line up with TRBD2. The junction had 8 bases not matched to a gene; V was cut back by 5 bases and J by 7 bases. This CDR3 has 14 residues. Germline V CDR1 and CDR2: WSHSY, SAAADI.

CDR3: CASSLTGVNEKLFF. The CDR3, as DNA: TGTGCCAGCAGTTTAACCGGGGTTAATGAAAAACTGTTTTTT. This chain uses TRBV28 with TRBJ1-4; no clear D gene. The CDR3 has 14 amino acids. The V and J ends lost 2 bases and 4 bases respectively, with 8 bases between them. The germline V gene has CDR1 MDHEN and CDR2 SYDVKM.

The V gene is TRBV7-2, the J gene TRBJ2-3; D gene ambiguous. V lost 1 base, J lost 3 bases, and 11 bases lay in between. Germline loops: CDR1 SGHTA, CDR2 FQGNSA. CDR3 length: 15 residues. In DNA form, the CDR3 reads TGTGCCAGCAGCTTAGGCTCAGGTGCAACAGATACGCAGTATTTT. This translates into CASSLGSGATDTQYF.

The gene calls are TRBV7-9 and TRBJ2-2, with TRBD2 matching over 7 bases. The CDR3 runs 15 residues. Germline V gene sequence: CDR1 SEHNR, CDR2 FQNEAQ (reference sequence). The V segment lost 7 bases and the J segment 7 bases; nucleotides outside the gene matches: 12. As DNA, the CDR3 is TGTGCCAGCACCTGGGGGGGAGCCCCCGGCGGGGAGCTGTTTTTT. This codes for CASTWGGAPGGELFF.

The chain uses TRBV6-4 and TRBJ2-1, with a weak D call TRBD2 (5 bases). The CDR3 totals 12 residues. Germline CDR1 is MRHNA and CDR2 is SNTAGT. V was clipped by 3 bases and J by 9 bases, with 9 bases between them. The CDR3 spells CASSERGGEQFF. CDR3 bases: TGTGCCAGCAGTGAACGCGGAGGTGAGCAGTTCTTC.

The rearrangement links TRBV4-1 to TRBJ2-1; 8 nucleotides line up with TRBD1. Looked up from germline, CDR1 is MGHRA and CDR2 is YSYEKL. CDR3 length: 16 amino acids. V lost 5 bases, J lost 2 bases, and 8 bases stayed unmatched. The CDR3 loop is CASSSPGTGTYNEQFF. DNA for the CDR3: TGCGCCAGCAGCTCGCCCGGGACAGGAACCTACAATGAGCAGTTCTTC.

V and J are TRBV3-1 (or the pseudogene TRBV3-2) and TRBJ2-2; 9 nucleotides agree with TRBD2. CDR3 length: 17 amino acids. Germline V lookup: CDR1 LGHDT, CDR2 YNNKEL (reference sequence). Germline trimming cut 0 bases from V and 3 bases from J; bases unmatched to any gene: 5. The CDR3 loop is CASSQEGLAGYTGELFF. In DNA, the CDR3 is TGTGCCAGCAGCCAAGAGGGGCTAGCGGGGTACACCGGGGAGCTGTTTTTT.

The chain has TRBV29-1 and TRBJ2-7; D is ambiguous. The CDR3 spans 12 residues. The germline V gene encodes CDR1 SQVTM and CDR2 ANQGSEA. V was clipped by 1 base and J by 2 bases, with 6 bases between them. CDR3 residues: CSVEGHTYEQYF. The CDR3 DNA reads as TGCAGCGTTGAAGGACATACCTACGAGCAGTACTTC.

The CDR3 protein is CASSPGLAGDPEQYF. DNA of the CDR3: TGTGCCAGCAGCCCCGGACTAGCGGGAGATCCCGAGCAGTACTTC. The V gene is TRBV13, the J gene TRBJ2-7; 13 bases match TRBD2. Germline assignment: CDR1 PRHDT and CDR2 FYEKMQ (reference sequence). There are 15 residues in the CDR3. The junction had 7 bases not matched to a gene; V was cut back by 5 bases and J by 6 bases.

This clone was counted a few times. The gene calls are TRBV5-6 and TRBJ1-3; 7 bases are a match to TRBD1. This CDR3 has 16 amino acids. V shed 3 bases and J 4 bases; nucleotides not matched to a gene: 10. Germline V gene data show CDR1 as SGHDT and CDR2 as YYEEEE. CDR3 in DNA: TGTGCCAGCAGCTACCAGGGGCAGGGGGTAGGAAACACCATATATTTT. Amino acids: CASSYQGQGVGNTIYF.

The genes are TRBV11-3 and TRBJ2-7; D is unresolved. Trimming cost V 1 base and J 2 bases, with 12 bases left between them. CDR1 is SGHNT and CDR2 is YENEEA in the germline V gene. This CDR3 has 15 residues. The CDR3 protein is CASSLVPRVPYEQYF. CDR3 nucleotide sequence: TGTGCCAGCAGCTTAGTCCCCCGAGTCCCCTACGAGCAGTACTTC.